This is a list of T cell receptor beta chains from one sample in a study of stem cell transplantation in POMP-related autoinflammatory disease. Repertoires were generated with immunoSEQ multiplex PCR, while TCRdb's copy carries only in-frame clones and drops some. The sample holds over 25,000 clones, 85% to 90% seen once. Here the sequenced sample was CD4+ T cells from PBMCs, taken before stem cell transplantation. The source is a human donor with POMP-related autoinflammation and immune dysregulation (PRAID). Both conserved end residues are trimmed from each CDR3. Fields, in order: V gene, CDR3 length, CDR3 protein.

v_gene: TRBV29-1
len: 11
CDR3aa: SVDLAGGNEQY

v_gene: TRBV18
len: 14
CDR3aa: ASSPRVRQVYNEQF

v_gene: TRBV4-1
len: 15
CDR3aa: ASSLLPSTGTGNTIY

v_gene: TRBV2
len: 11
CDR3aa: ASSVDLQETQY

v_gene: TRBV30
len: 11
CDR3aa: AWRGQLNTEAF

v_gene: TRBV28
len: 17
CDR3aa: ASSFETSGILPRTDTQY

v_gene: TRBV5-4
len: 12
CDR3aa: ASSFQGAADTQY

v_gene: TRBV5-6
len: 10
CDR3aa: ASSSPGGEAF

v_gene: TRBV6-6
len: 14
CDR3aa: ASRLYFRGPRDEQF

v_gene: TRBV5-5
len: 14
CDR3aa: ASSLFQWDANEKLF

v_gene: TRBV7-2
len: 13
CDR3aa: ASSYDRTSGNTIY

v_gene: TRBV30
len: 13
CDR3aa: AWSPLTGLGTEAF

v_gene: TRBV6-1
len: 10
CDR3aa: ASSDGDTEAF

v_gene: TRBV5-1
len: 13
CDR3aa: ASSLAGHSGNTIY

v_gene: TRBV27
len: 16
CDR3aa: ASSHMANPGQLPYGYT

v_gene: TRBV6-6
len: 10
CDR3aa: ASSGGLQTQY

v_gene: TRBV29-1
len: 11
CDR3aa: SAQGSRDQPQH

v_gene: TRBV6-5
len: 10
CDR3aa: ASFPRTGKAF

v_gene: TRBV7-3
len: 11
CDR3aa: ASSKGYTGELF

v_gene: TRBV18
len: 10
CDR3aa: ASSPGQETQY

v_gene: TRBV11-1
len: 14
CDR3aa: ASSLAAGTGWDEQY

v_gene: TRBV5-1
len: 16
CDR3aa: ASSLRLTSGGTRDTQY

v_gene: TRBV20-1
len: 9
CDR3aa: SARQGHGYT

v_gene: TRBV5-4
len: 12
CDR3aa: ASSFIGQGVGYT

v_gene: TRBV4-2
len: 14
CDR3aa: ASSQEGGRGVYGYT

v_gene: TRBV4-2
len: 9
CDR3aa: ASSLTDTQY

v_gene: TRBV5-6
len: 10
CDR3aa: ASSLGMDEAF

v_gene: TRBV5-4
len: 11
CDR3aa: ASSSGSPYEQY

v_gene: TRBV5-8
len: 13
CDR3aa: ASSETGFRDYGYT

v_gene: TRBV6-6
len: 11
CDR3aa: ASSSSSYNEQF

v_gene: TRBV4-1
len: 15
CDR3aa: ASSQQIAGGPEDTQY

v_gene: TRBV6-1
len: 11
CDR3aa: ATATSSGNTIY

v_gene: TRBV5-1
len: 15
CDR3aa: ASSIRPGTGADTEAF

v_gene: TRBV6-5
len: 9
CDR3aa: ASSYWGEQY

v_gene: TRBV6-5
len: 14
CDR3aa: ASSFNQGPPNYGYT

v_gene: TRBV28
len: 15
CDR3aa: ASSQATRQGALDGYT

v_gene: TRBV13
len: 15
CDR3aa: ASSFLAGPGGPYEQY

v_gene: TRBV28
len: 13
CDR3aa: ASSFRQVSNQPQH

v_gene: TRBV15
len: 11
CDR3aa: ATSRDGTPRQY

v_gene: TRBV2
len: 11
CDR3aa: ASEGHANTEAF

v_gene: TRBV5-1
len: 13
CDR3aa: ASSLAGGSSYEQY

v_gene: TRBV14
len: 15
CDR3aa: ASSQFSSGLNTGELF

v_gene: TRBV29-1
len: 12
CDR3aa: SVKFGHSNTEAF

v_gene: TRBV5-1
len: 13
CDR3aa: ASSVQQGINSPLH

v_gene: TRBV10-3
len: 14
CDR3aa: AISVDKSGDNYEQY

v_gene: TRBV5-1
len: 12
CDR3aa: ASHGGSSYNEQF

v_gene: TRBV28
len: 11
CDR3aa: ASRRQGLSPLH

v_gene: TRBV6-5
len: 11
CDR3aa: ASRRTLIYEQY

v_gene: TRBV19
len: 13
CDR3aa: ASSWGLAGANVLT